The TCR beta chain under discussion was sequenced for a study of post-analysis software for immune sequencing data. Built from TCR beta cDNA, the libraries had unique molecular identifiers in them. From roughly 1 to 10 million T cells, 500,000 or so cDNA molecules were obtained. TCRdb independently ran MiXCR on the PCR reads; one entry per CDR3 protein. The profile shows a few hundred thousand distinct CDR3 sequences, roughly 30% of them singletons. Germline CDR1 and CDR2: SNHLY and FYNNEI. CDR3 length: 19 residues. The V gene lost 3 bases and the J gene lost 2 bases, with 23 bases spanning the gap. Findings and limits, study-wide: When compared against controls, multiple sclerosis patients showed significantly lower normalized Chao1 diversity. Co-batched samples clustered tightly together by F measure. About five TRBV segments (TRBV5-6, TRBV5-1 and TRBV20-1 among them) occurred more frequently in patients than in controls.

In its sample, this clonotype was seen a few times. Antigen: not known. The sequenced sample consisted of blood. This clonotype was sampled from a girl between 5 and 17 years old with multiple sclerosis. The chain couples TRBV2 to TRBJ2-1, with a tentative D call TRBD2 (7 bases). The CDR3 region is CASSDGRGPGYSPYNEQFF. The CDR3 DNA follows: TGTGCCAGCAGTGATGGGCGGGGGCCAGGATATTCTCCCTACAATGAGCAGTTCTTC.